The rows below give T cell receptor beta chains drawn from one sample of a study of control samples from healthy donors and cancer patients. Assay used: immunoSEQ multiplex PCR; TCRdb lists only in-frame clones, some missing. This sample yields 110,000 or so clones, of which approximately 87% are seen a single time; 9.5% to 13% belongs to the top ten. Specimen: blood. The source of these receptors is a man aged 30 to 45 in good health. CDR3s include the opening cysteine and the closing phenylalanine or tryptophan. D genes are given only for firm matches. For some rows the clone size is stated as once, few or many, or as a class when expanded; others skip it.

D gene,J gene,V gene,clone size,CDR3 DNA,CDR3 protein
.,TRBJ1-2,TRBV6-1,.,TGTGCCAGCAGTGGGAGGGCAGGGCTTGGGATCGGCGTCGGCTACACCTTC,CASSGRAGLGIGVGYTF
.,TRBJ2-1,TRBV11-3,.,TGTGCCAGCAGGGCCCCCTTGCCAGCGCCCAATGAGCAGTTCTTC,CASRAPLPAPNEQFF
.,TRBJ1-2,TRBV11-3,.,TGTGCCAGCAGCCCGACCCCCAGGGGCGGCTACACCTTC,CASSPTPRGGYTF
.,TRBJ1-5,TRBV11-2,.,TGTGCCAGCAGCTTAGAGGGGTTTGGCAATCAGCCCCAGCATTTT,CASSLEGFGNQPQHF
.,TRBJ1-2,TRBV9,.,TGTGCCAGCAGCTCCGGGGGCTTGGGCTATGGCTACACCTTC,CASSSGGLGYGYTF
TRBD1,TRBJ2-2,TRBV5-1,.,TGCGCCAGCAGCTCGGACAGGGGGCAAACCGGGGAGCTGTTTTTT,CASSSDRGQTGELFF
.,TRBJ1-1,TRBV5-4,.,TGTGCCAGCAGCAAGGGAGGGGGTGGGAGCACTGAAGCTTTCTTT,CASSKGGGGSTEAFF
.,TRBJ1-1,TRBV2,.,TGTGCCAGCCTGAGACAGCTTAACACTGAAGCTTTCTTT,CASLRQLNTEAFF
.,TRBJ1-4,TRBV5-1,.,TGCGCCAGCAGCGGGACGGATTCTCCAACTAATGAAAAACTGTTTTTT,CASSGTDSPTNEKLFF
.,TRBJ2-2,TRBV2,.,TGTGCCAGCAGTTTGGGGGGGCACGGCACCGGGGAGCTGTTTTTT,CASSLGGHGTGELFF
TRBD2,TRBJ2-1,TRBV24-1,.,TGTGCCACCAGTAGCGGGGGGGCCGTGGCTGAGCAGTTCTTC,CATSSGGAVAEQFF
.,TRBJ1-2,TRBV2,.,TGTGCCAGCAGTGAAGGGGGCAGCTATGGCTACACCTTC,CASSEGGSYGYTF
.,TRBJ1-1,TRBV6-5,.,TGTGCCAGCAGCCGAACAGGGAAGAACACTGAAGCTTTCTTT,CASSRTGKNTEAFF
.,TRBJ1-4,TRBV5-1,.,TGCGCCAGCAGCCTGACAGATAATGAAAAACTGTTTTTT,CASSLTDNEKLFF
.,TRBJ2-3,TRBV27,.,TGTGCCAGCAAGGTACTAGCTTCTAGCACAGATACGCAGTATTTT,CASKVLASSTDTQYF
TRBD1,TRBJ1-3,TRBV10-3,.,TGTGCCATCAGGATTCAGGGGGCTTATGCCTCGGCCCGAAACACCATATATTTT,CAIRIQGAYASARNTIYF
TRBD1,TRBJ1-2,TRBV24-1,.,TGTGCCACCAGTGAAATAGACAGGGCCTATGGCTACACCTTC,CATSEIDRAYGYTF
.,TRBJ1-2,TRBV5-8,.,TGTGCCAGCAGCCGCCCGACAATTCTCAGTGGCTACACCTTC,CASSRPTILSGYTF
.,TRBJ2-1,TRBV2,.,TGTGCCAGCAGTGAAAAGGGCCCCTACAATGAGCAGTTCTTC,CASSEKGPYNEQFF
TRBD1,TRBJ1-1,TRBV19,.,TGTGCCAGTAGTATGTACGGACAGGGGAACGTCGCTGAAGCTTTCTTT,CASSMYGQGNVAEAFF
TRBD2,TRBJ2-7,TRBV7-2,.,TGTGCCAGCAGCCCTTTTCGGGGGGCCTACGAGCAGTACTTC,CASSPFRGAYEQYF
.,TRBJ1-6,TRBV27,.,TGTGCCAGCAGGAATACAATGAGCTCCTATAATTCACCCCTCCACTTT,CASRNTMSSYNSPLHF
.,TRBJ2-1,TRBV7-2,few,TGTGCCAGCAGCTTAGTCGGGACGTACAATGAGCAGTTCTTC,CASSLVGTYNEQFF
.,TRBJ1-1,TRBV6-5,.,TGTGCCAGCATTGGGTACGGGGGGACTGAAGCTTTCTTT,CASIGYGGTEAFF
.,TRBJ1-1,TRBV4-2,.,TGTGCCAGCAGCCAAGATCTCGGACCGGGGGATACTGAAGCTTTCTTT,CASSQDLGPGDTEAFF
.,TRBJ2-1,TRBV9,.,TGTGCCAGCAGCGAGACTAGTATCAACGACAATGAGCAGTTCTTC,CASSETSINDNEQFF
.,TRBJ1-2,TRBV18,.,TGTGCCAGCTCGCCTGGGACTGAAGCTAACTATGGCTACACCTTC,CASSPGTEANYGYTF
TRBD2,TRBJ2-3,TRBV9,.,TGTGCCAGCAGCCGGACTAGCGGAGCTAGGGCAGATACGCAGTATTTT,CASSRTSGARADTQYF
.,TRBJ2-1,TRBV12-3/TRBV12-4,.,TGTGCCAGCAGCCCAAGCGTTGAGCAGTTCTTC,CASSPSVEQFF
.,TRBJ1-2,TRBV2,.,TGTGCCAGCAGTGAACCCCAGGACCTGAACTATGGCTACACCTTC,CASSEPQDLNYGYTF
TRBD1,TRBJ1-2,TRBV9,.,TGTGCCAGCAGCGTAGAAATGGGACAGGGAGGTGGCTACACCTTC,CASSVEMGQGGGYTF
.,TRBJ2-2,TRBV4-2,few,TGTGCCAGCAGCCAAGTCGATGAAGTTAGCCACACCGGGGAGCTGTTTTTT,CASSQVDEVSHTGELFF
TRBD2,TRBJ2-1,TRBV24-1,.,TGTGCCACCTCCAGGGAGGGACCTTACAATGAGCAGTTCTTC,CATSREGPYNEQFF
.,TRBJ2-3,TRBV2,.,TGTGCCAGCGGGAGGGACAGGCACTCTAGCACAGATACGCAGTATTTT,CASGRDRHSSTDTQYF
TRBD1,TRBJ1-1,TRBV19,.,TGTGCCAGTAGTAGGGGACAGAAGTCTGAAGCTTTCTTT,CASSRGQKSEAFF